What follows is one TCR beta chain and its context. Its cognate antigen is unknown. This specimen comes from a study of molecular identifiers for immune sequencing clone quantification. Study results and limitations: Identical barcode-sharing TCR molecules could lead to underestimated sizes for highly expanded clones.

The CDR3 is 16 residues long. CDR1 SGHNT and CDR2 YENEEA come from the germline V gene. The germline V and J ends were trimmed by 1 base and 1 base, with 11 bases remaining between them. Previously described methods with listed TCR primers produced the bulk TCR libraries. TCRdb reanalysed the PCR reads using MiXCR and keeps one entry per CDR3 protein. The table lists about 640,000 distinct CDR3 sequences, approximately 20% of them singletons, with roughly 0.9% in the top ten. The chain employs TRBV11-3 and TRBJ2-1; maybe TRBD1 (5 bases). The sequencing input was naive CD8+ T cells from blood, with Jurkat cell RNA spiked in. The subset: FACS-sorted CD8+CD4-CCR7+CD45RA+ naive T cells. This sequence was found in a human donor in good health. Some libraries in this study had Jurkat cell RNA spiked in. CDR3 amino acids: CASSLARAGSYNEQFF. The CDR3 DNA follows: TGTGCCAGCAGCTTAGCAAGGGCAGGGTCCTACAATGAGCAGTTCTTC.